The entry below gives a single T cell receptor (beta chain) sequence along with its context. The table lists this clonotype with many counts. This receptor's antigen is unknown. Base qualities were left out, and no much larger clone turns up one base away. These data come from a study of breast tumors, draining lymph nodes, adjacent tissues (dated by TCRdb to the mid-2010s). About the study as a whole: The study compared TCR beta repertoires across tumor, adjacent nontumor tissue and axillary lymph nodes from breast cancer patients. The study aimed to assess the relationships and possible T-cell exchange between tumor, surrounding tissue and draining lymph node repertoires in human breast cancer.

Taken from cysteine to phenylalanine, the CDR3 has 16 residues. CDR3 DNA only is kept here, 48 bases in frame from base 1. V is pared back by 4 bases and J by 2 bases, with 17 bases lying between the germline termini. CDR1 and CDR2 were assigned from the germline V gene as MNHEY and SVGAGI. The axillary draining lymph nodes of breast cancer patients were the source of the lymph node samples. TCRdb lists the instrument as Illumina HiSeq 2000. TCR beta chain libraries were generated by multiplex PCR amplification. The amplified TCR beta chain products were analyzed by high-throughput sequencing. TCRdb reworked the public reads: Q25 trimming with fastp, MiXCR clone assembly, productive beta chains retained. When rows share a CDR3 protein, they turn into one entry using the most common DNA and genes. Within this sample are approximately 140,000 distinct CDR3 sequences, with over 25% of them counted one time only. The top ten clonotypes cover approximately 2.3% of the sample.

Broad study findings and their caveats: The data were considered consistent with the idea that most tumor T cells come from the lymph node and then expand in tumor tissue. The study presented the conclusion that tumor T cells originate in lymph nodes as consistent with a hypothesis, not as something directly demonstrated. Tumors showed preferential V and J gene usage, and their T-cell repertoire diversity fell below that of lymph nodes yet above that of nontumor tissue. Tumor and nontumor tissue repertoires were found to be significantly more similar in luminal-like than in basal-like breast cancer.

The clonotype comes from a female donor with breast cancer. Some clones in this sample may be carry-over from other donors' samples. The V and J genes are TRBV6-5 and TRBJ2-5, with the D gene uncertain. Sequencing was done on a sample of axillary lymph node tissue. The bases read TGTGCCAGCAGTTTACCTAAGGACGGTCGACAAGAGACCCAGTACTTC. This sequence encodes CASSLPKDGRQETQYF.